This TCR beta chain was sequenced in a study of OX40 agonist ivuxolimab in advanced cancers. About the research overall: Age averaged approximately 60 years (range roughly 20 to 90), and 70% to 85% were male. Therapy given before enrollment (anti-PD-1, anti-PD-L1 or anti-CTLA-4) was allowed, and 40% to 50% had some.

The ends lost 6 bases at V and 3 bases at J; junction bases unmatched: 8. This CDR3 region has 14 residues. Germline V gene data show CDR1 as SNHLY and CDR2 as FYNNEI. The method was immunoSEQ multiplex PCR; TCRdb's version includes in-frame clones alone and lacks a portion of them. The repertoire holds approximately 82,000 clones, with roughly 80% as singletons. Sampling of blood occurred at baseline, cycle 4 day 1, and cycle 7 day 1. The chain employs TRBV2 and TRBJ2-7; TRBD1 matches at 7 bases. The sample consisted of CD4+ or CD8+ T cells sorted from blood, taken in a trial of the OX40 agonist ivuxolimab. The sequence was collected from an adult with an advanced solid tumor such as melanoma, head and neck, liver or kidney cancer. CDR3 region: CASSRPPGGYEQYF. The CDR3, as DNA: TGTGCCAGCAGCCGCCCGCCAGGGGGCTACGAGCAGTACTTC.